These T cell receptor beta chains were read from a single sample in a study of blood T cells in healthy people across ages. One entry per CDR3 protein, called by TCRdb with MiXCR from the 5' RACE reads. The repertoire holds 380,000 or so distinct CDR3 sequences, with about half as singletons. Input material: blood. Receptors were obtained from a man aged 60-69 years in good health. Both conserved end residues are part of each CDR3. Each record gives: J gene, V gene, clone size, D gene, CDR3 protein, CDR3 DNA. The D gene is left open where the match is weak. Some rows mark clone size as missing; the rest say once, few, many or name a class of expanded clone.

J gene: TRBJ2-7
V gene: TRBV3-1
clone size: few
D gene: .
CDR3 protein: CASSPLGGTYEQYF
CDR3 DNA: TGTGCCAGCAGCCCGCTTGGGGGTACCTACGAGCAGTACTTC

J gene: TRBJ1-2
V gene: TRBV28
clone size: .
D gene: TRBD1
CDR3 protein: CASSSPGQTSYGYTF
CDR3 DNA: TGTGCCAGCAGTTCTCCGGGACAGACGTCCTATGGCTACACCTTC

J gene: TRBJ2-1
V gene: TRBV20-1
clone size: few
D gene: .
CDR3 protein: CSASDEVKYNEQFF
CDR3 DNA: TGCAGTGCTAGTGACGAGGTAAAATACAATGAGCAGTTCTTC

J gene: TRBJ1-1
V gene: TRBV29-1
clone size: .
D gene: .
CDR3 protein: CSVVLRSGPEAFF
CDR3 DNA: TGCAGCGTTGTACTCAGGTCCGGCCCTGAAGCTTTCTTT

J gene: TRBJ1-6
V gene: TRBV7-9
clone size: .
D gene: TRBD1
CDR3 protein: CASSNRTGLYSPLHF
CDR3 DNA: TGTGCCAGCAGCAACCGGACAGGCCTCTATTCACCCCTCCACTTT

J gene: TRBJ2-7
V gene: TRBV29-1
clone size: few
D gene: TRBD2
CDR3 protein: CSVAGLAKYEQYF
CDR3 DNA: TGCAGCGTTGCTGGACTAGCGAAGTACGAGCAGTACTTC

J gene: TRBJ2-3
V gene: TRBV9
clone size: .
D gene: TRBD1
CDR3 protein: CASSVGGGTGVTDTQYF
CDR3 DNA: TGTGCCAGCAGCGTAGGGGGGGGGACAGGGGTCACAGATACGCAGTATTTT

J gene: TRBJ2-7
V gene: TRBV12-3/TRBV12-4
clone size: .
D gene: TRBD2
CDR3 protein: CASTTGTTYEQYF
CDR3 DNA: TGTGCCAGCACCACCGGGACTACATACGAGCAGTACTTC

J gene: TRBJ1-3
V gene: TRBV3-1
clone size: few
D gene: .
CDR3 protein: CASSQGRSISGNTIYF
CDR3 DNA: TGTGCCAGCAGCCAAGGCCGCAGTATTTCTGGAAACACCATATATTTT

J gene: TRBJ2-7
V gene: TRBV29-1
clone size: .
D gene: TRBD1
CDR3 protein: CSVEQGADEQYF
CDR3 DNA: TGCAGCGTTGAACAGGGGGCTGACGAGCAGTACTTC

J gene: TRBJ2-6
V gene: TRBV13
clone size: .
D gene: TRBD1
CDR3 protein: CASSLRDSRSGANVLTF
CDR3 DNA: TGTGCCAGCAGCTTACGGGACAGTCGCTCTGGGGCCAACGTCCTGACTTTC

J gene: TRBJ2-1
V gene: TRBV5-5
clone size: .
D gene: TRBD2
CDR3 protein: CASSLVRLAGYNEQFF
CDR3 DNA: TGTGCCAGCAGCTTGGTGAGACTAGCGGGGTACAATGAGCAGTTCTTC

J gene: TRBJ2-1
V gene: TRBV7-2
clone size: few
D gene: TRBD2
CDR3 protein: CASSLRRTSAYNEQFF
CDR3 DNA: TGTGCCAGCAGCTTACGAAGGACTAGCGCCTACAATGAGCAGTTCTTC

J gene: TRBJ2-3
V gene: TRBV18
clone size: once
D gene: .
CDR3 protein: CASSPRGGQNEDTQYF
CDR3 DNA: TGTGCCAGCTCACCACGGGGCGGCCAAAACGAGGATACGCAGTATTTT

J gene: TRBJ2-7
V gene: TRBV12-3/TRBV12-4
clone size: .
D gene: TRBD2
CDR3 protein: CASSRKGTSGGFNEQYF
CDR3 DNA: TGTGCCAGCAGCCGAAAAGGGACTAGCGGGGGTTTCAATGAGCAGTACTTC

J gene: TRBJ2-1
V gene: TRBV6-5
clone size: few
D gene: .
CDR3 protein: CASSPRFGVPPYEQFF
CDR3 DNA: TGTGCCAGCAGCCCCCGTTTCGGGGTTCCCCCGTATGAGCAGTTCTTC

J gene: TRBJ2-6
V gene: TRBV30
clone size: many
D gene: .
CDR3 protein: CAYYSGANVLTF
CDR3 DNA: TGTGCCTACTACTCTGGGGCCAACGTCCTGACTTTC

J gene: TRBJ2-3
V gene: TRBV12-3/TRBV12-4
clone size: .
D gene: .
CDR3 protein: CASSLGSATLTDTQYF
CDR3 DNA: TGTGCCAGCAGTTTAGGGTCGGCGACTCTCACAGATACGCAGTATTTT

J gene: TRBJ2-7
V gene: TRBV11-1
clone size: few
D gene: .
CDR3 protein: CASSSNDYEQYF
CDR3 DNA: TGTGCCAGCAGCTCCAACGACTACGAGCAGTACTTC

J gene: TRBJ2-1
V gene: TRBV29-1
clone size: many
D gene: TRBD2
CDR3 protein: CSPWSGRDPHEQFF
CDR3 DNA: TGCAGCCCCTGGAGCGGGAGAGATCCCCATGAGCAGTTCTTC

J gene: TRBJ2-7
V gene: TRBV7-2
clone size: few
D gene: TRBD2
CDR3 protein: CASSLFPPGLAGGSSYEQYF
CDR3 DNA: TGTGCCAGCAGCTTATTCCCCCCAGGACTAGCGGGAGGCAGCTCCTACGAGCAGTACTTC

J gene: TRBJ1-2
V gene: TRBV27
clone size: .
D gene: TRBD1
CDR3 protein: CASSGTGRSYGYTF
CDR3 DNA: TGTGCCAGCAGCGGGACAGGGAGATCCTATGGCTACACCTTC

J gene: TRBJ2-1
V gene: TRBV6-5
clone size: .
D gene: .
CDR3 protein: CASGGRKEGYNEQFF
CDR3 DNA: TGTGCCAGCGGGGGGCGGAAAGAGGGTTACAATGAGCAGTTCTTC

J gene: TRBJ2-7
V gene: TRBV5-4
clone size: .
D gene: TRBD2
CDR3 protein: CASSLGDASGSYEQYF
CDR3 DNA: TGTGCCAGCAGCTTGGGTGACGCTAGCGGGAGCTACGAGCAGTACTTC

J gene: TRBJ2-6
V gene: TRBV20-1
clone size: .
D gene: TRBD1
CDR3 protein: CSAREGGTGTSGANVLTF
CDR3 DNA: TGCAGTGCTAGAGAGGGGGGGACAGGGACCTCTGGGGCCAACGTCCTGACTTTC

J gene: TRBJ2-1
V gene: TRBV20-1
clone size: .
D gene: .
CDR3 protein: CSARAVSSYNEQFF
CDR3 DNA: TGCAGTGCTAGGGCAGTCAGCTCCTACAATGAGCAGTTCTTC

J gene: TRBJ2-1
V gene: TRBV24-1
clone size: many
D gene: .
CDR3 protein: CATSDSDAGSYNEQFF
CDR3 DNA: TGTGCCACCAGTGACTCGGACGCAGGCTCCTACAATGAGCAGTTCTTC

J gene: TRBJ2-3
V gene: TRBV4-1
clone size: few
D gene: .
CDR3 protein: CASSQATRTDTQYF
CDR3 DNA: TGCGCCAGCAGCCAGGCTACAAGGACAGATACGCAGTATTTT

J gene: TRBJ1-6
V gene: TRBV18
clone size: .
D gene: .
CDR3 protein: CASSPAGNDNSPLHF
CDR3 DNA: TGTGCCAGCTCACCGGCAGGGAACGATAATTCACCCCTCCACTTT

J gene: TRBJ2-5
V gene: TRBV11-2
clone size: .
D gene: TRBD2
CDR3 protein: CASSLVARLAGDQETQYF
CDR3 DNA: TGTGCCAGCAGCTTAGTTGCCCGACTAGCGGGGGATCAAGAGACCCAGTACTTC

J gene: TRBJ1-4
V gene: TRBV18
clone size: .
D gene: TRBD1
CDR3 protein: CASSPNRGGGEKLFF
CDR3 DNA: TGTGCCAGCTCACCCAACAGGGGTGGAGGTGAAAAACTGTTTTTT

J gene: TRBJ1-2
V gene: TRBV20-1
clone size: once
D gene: .
CDR3 protein: CSARDFRGLGGYTF
CDR3 DNA: TGCAGTGCTAGAGATTTTAGGGGTTTGGGTGGCTACACCTTC

J gene: TRBJ2-5
V gene: TRBV2
clone size: .
D gene: .
CDR3 protein: CASSNRWETQYF
CDR3 DNA: TGTGCCAGCAGCAACCGCTGGGAGACCCAGTACTTC

J gene: TRBJ2-7
V gene: TRBV27
clone size: .
D gene: TRBD2
CDR3 protein: CASGLTSGKAYEQYF
CDR3 DNA: TGTGCCAGCGGATTGACTAGCGGGAAGGCCTACGAGCAGTACTTC

J gene: TRBJ2-5
V gene: TRBV2
clone size: once
D gene: .
CDR3 protein: CASSARGLGETQYF
CDR3 DNA: TGTGCCAGCAGCGCCAGGGGTTTAGGCGAGACCCAGTACTTC

J gene: TRBJ2-7
V gene: TRBV3-1
clone size: .
D gene: .
CDR3 protein: CASSSGRGVLTDEQYF
CDR3 DNA: TGTGCCAGCAGCTCCGGCCGGGGAGTCCTCACCGACGAGCAGTACTTC

J gene: TRBJ2-7
V gene: TRBV11-2
clone size: .
D gene: TRBD1
CDR3 protein: CASSPRQGLEQYF
CDR3 DNA: TGTGCCAGCAGCCCAAGACAGGGTCTCGAGCAGTACTTC

J gene: TRBJ2-7
V gene: TRBV7-2
clone size: .
D gene: TRBD1
CDR3 protein: CASSSWDRGKYEQYF
CDR3 DNA: TGTGCCAGCAGCTCTTGGGACAGGGGAAAATACGAGCAGTACTTC

J gene: TRBJ2-7
V gene: TRBV12-3/TRBV12-4
clone size: .
D gene: .
CDR3 protein: CASSFRRTGGEQYF
CDR3 DNA: TGTGCCAGCAGTTTCCGGCGTACCGGGGGCGAGCAGTACTTC

J gene: TRBJ1-1
V gene: TRBV7-9
clone size: .
D gene: .
CDR3 protein: CASSIGARVGNTEAFF
CDR3 DNA: TGTGCCAGCAGCATCGGGGCCAGGGTGGGGAACACTGAAGCTTTCTTT

J gene: TRBJ1-1
V gene: TRBV6-5
clone size: .
D gene: TRBD1
CDR3 protein: CASSPNRGGVAFF
CDR3 DNA: TGTGCCAGCAGTCCCAACAGGGGAGGGGTAGCTTTCTTT

J gene: TRBJ2-7
V gene: TRBV2
clone size: .
D gene: TRBD2
CDR3 protein: CASSESGGTPGLVGYEQYF
CDR3 DNA: TGTGCCAGCAGTGAAAGCGGGGGCACACCCGGACTAGTTGGGTACGAGCAGTACTTC

J gene: TRBJ2-1
V gene: TRBV29-1
clone size: few
D gene: TRBD2
CDR3 protein: CSVEGVSGRWNEQFF
CDR3 DNA: TGCAGCGTTGAAGGTGTTAGCGGGAGATGGAATGAGCAGTTCTTC

J gene: TRBJ2-3
V gene: TRBV24-1
clone size: .
D gene: TRBD2
CDR3 protein: CATSGTSGTTDTQYF
CDR3 DNA: TGTGCCACCAGTGGGACTAGCGGTACCACAGATACGCAGTATTTT

J gene: TRBJ2-7
V gene: TRBV28
clone size: .
D gene: TRBD2
CDR3 protein: CASSLGLAGVSEQYF
CDR3 DNA: TGTGCCAGCAGTTTAGGACTAGCGGGAGTAAGCGAGCAGTACTTC

J gene: TRBJ2-3
V gene: TRBV20-1
clone size: .
D gene: .
CDR3 protein: CSAKNRGARGTDTQYF
CDR3 DNA: TGCAGTGCGAAGAATCGTGGGGCCCGCGGCACAGATACGCAGTATTTT

J gene: TRBJ1-6
V gene: TRBV28
clone size: .
D gene: .
CDR3 protein: CASSALRGTVKVLHF
CDR3 DNA: TGTGCCAGCAGCGCCCTCAGGGGTACCGTCAAAGTCCTCCACTTT

J gene: TRBJ1-4
V gene: TRBV6-5
clone size: .
D gene: TRBD1
CDR3 protein: CASSYRSGGGGEKLFF
CDR3 DNA: TGTGCCAGCAGTTACCGCTCAGGGGGTGGAGGCGAAAAACTGTTTTTT

J gene: TRBJ2-7
V gene: TRBV9
clone size: few
D gene: .
CDR3 protein: CASSVTGDEQYF
CDR3 DNA: TGTGCCAGCAGCGTAACCGGGGACGAGCAGTACTTC

J gene: TRBJ2-3
V gene: TRBV7-9
clone size: .
D gene: .
CDR3 protein: CASSLAGSGNTDTQYF
CDR3 DNA: TGTGCCAGCAGCTTAGCAGGTAGCGGCAACACAGATACGCAGTATTTT

J gene: TRBJ2-7
V gene: TRBV20-1
clone size: .
D gene: .
CDR3 protein: CSAPRERYEQYF
CDR3 DNA: TGCAGTGCTCCCCGCGAGAGGTACGAGCAGTACTTC

J gene: TRBJ2-5
V gene: TRBV4-2
clone size: .
D gene: TRBD2
CDR3 protein: CASSLPLTSGSLKTQYF
CDR3 DNA: TGTGCCAGCAGCTTACCCTTGACTAGCGGGAGTTTGAAGACCCAGTACTTC

J gene: TRBJ2-6
V gene: TRBV15
clone size: .
D gene: .
CDR3 protein: CATHGTGANVLTF
CDR3 DNA: TGTGCCACTCATGGTACTGGGGCCAACGTCCTGACTTTC

J gene: TRBJ1-5
V gene: TRBV7-2
clone size: many
D gene: .
CDR3 protein: CASSLRTDQPQHF
CDR3 DNA: TGTGCCAGCAGTCTTAGGACAGATCAGCCCCAGCATTTT

J gene: TRBJ2-3
V gene: TRBV5-1
clone size: .
D gene: .
CDR3 protein: CASSLEGKVDTQYF
CDR3 DNA: TGCGCCAGCAGCTTGGAAGGGAAGGTAGATACGCAGTATTTT

J gene: TRBJ2-3
V gene: TRBV6-4
clone size: few
D gene: TRBD2
CDR3 protein: CASSSRGGSTDTQYF
CDR3 DNA: TGTGCCAGCAGTAGCCGCGGGGGGAGCACAGATACGCAGTATTTT

J gene: TRBJ2-3
V gene: TRBV24-1
clone size: few
D gene: TRBD2
CDR3 protein: CATSDSLGAGKPDTQYF
CDR3 DNA: TGTGCCACTAGTGACTCCCTGGGAGCGGGGAAACCAGATACGCAGTATTTT